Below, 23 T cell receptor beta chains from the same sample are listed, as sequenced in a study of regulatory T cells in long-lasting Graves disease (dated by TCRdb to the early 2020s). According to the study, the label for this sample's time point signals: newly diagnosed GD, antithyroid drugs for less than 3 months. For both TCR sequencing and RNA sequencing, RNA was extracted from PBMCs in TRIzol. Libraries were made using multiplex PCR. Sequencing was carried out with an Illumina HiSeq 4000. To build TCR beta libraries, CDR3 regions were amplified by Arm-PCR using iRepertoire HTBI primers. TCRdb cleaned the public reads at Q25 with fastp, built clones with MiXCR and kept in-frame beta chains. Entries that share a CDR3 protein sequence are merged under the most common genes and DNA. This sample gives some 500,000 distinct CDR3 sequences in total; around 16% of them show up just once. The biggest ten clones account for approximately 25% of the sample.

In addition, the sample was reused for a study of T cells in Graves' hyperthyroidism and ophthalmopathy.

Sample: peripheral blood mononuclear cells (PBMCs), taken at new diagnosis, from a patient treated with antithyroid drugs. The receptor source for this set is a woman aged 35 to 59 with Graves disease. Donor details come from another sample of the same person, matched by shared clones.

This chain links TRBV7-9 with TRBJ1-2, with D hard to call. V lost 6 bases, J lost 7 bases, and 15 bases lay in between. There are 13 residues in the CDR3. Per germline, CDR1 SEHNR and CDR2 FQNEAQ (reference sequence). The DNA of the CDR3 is TGTGCCAGCAGTGCTTGGGTGCCCAGTGGCTACACCTTC. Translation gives CASSAWVPSGYTF.

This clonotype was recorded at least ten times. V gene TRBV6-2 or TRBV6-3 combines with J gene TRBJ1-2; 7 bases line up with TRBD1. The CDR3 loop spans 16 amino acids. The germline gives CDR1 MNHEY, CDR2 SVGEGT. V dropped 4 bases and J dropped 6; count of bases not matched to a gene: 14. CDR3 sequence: CASSFSLRTGADGYTF. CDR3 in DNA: TGTGCCAGCAGTTTCTCACTCAGGACAGGCGCGGATGGCTACACCTTC.

The CDR3, as DNA: TGTGCCACCCGGACTACGGGGCGCACAGATACGCAGTATTTT. It yields the protein CATRTTGRTDTQYF. The V gene is TRBV6-1, the J gene TRBJ2-3, with D perhaps TRBD2 (6 bases). The CDR3 is made up of 14 amino acids. V was shortened by 10 bases and J by 1 base, with 15 bases between the two germline ends. The germline V gene has CDR1 MNHNS and CDR2 SASEGT.

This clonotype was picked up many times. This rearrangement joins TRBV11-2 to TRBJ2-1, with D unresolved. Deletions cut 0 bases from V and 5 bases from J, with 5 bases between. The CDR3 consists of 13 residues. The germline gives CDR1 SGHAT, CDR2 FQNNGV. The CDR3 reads CASSLDRNNEQFF. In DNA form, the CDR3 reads TGTGCCAGCAGCTTAGACAGGAACAATGAGCAGTTCTTC.

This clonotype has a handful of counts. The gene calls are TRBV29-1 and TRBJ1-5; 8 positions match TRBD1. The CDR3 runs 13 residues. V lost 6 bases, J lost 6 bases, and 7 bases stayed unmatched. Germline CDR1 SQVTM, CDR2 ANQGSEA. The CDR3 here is CSVGQEVGQPQHF. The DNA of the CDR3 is TGCAGCGTGGGACAGGAAGTGGGTCAGCCCCAGCATTTT.

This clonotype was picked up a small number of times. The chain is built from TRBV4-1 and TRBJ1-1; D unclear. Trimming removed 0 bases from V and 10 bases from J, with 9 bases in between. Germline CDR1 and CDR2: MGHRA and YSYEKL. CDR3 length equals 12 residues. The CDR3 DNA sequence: TGCGCCAGCAGCCAAGATCTGATGCGAGCTTTCTTT. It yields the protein CASSQDLMRAFF.

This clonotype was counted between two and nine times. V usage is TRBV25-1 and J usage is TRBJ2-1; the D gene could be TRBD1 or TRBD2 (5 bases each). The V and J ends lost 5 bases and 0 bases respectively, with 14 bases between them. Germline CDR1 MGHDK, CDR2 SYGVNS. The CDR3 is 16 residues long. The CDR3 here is CASSHRDAYSYNEQFF. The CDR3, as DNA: TGTGCCAGCAGTCACCGGGACGCCTACTCCTACAATGAGCAGTTCTTC.

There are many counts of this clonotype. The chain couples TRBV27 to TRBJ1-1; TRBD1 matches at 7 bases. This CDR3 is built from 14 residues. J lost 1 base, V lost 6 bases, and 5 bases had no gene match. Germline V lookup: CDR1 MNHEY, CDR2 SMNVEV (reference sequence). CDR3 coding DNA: TGTGCCAGCAGCGACGGACAGGCGAACACTGAAGCTTTCTTT. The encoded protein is CASSDGQANTEAFF.

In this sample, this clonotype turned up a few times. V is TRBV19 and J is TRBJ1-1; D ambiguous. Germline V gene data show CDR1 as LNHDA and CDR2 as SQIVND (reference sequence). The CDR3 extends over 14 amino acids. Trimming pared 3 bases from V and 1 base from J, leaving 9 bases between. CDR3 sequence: CASSIPHANTEAFF. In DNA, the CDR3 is TGTGCCAGTAGTATCCCGCATGCGAACACTGAAGCTTTCTTT. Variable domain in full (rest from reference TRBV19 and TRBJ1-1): DGGITQSPKYLFRKEGQNVTLSCEQNLNHDAMYWYRQDPGQGLRLIYYSQIVNDFQKGDIAEGYSVSREKKESFPLTVTSAQKNPTAFYLCASSIPHANTEAFFGQGTRLTVV.

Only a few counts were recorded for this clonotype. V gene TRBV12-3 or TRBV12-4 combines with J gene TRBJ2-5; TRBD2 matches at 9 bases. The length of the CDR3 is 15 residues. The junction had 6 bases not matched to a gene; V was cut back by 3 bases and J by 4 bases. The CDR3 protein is CASSFIGGGGETQYF. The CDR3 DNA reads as TGTGCCAGCAGTTTCATAGGCGGGGGGGGAGAGACCCAGTACTTC.

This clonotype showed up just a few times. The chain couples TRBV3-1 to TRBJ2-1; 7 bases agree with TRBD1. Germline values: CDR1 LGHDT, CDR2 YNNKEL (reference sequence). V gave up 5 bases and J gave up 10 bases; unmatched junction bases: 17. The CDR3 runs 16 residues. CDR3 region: CASSSRTGAIYYEQFF. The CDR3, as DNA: TGTGCCAGCAGCTCCCGGACAGGCGCGATATACTACGAGCAGTTCTTC.

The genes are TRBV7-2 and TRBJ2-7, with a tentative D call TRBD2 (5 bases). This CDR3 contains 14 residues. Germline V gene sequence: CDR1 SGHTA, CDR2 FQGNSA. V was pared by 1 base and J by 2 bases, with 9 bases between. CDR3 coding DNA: TGTGCCAGCAGCTTAGTGCACGGGGCCTACGAGCAGTACTTC. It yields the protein CASSLVHGAYEQYF.

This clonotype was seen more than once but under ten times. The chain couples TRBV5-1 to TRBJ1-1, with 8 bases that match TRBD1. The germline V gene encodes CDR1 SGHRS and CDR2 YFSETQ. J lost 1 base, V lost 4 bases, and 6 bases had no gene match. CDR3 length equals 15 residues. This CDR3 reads CASSGPGTGNTEAFF. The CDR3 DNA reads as TGCGCCAGCAGCGGGCCCGGGACAGGGAACACTGAAGCTTTCTTT.

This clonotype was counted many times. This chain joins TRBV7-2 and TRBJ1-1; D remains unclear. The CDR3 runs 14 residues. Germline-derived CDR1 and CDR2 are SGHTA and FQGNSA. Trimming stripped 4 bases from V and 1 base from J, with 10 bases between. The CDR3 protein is CASSSAARNTEAFF. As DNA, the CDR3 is TGTGCCAGCAGCTCGGCAGCAAGGAACACTGAAGCTTTCTTT. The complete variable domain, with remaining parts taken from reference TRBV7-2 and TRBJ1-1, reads GAGVSQSPSNKVTEKGKDVELRCDPISGHTALYWYRQSLGQGLEFLIYFQGNSAPDKSGLPSDRFSAERTGGSVSTLTIQRTQQEDSAVYLCASSSAARNTEAFFGQGTRLTVV.

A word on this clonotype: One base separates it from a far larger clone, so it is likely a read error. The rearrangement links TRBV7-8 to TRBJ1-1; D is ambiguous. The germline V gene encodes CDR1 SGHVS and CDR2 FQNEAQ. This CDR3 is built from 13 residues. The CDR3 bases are TGTGCCAGCAGCTTTCATCCAGATACTGGAGCTTTCTTT. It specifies CASSFHPDTGAFF.

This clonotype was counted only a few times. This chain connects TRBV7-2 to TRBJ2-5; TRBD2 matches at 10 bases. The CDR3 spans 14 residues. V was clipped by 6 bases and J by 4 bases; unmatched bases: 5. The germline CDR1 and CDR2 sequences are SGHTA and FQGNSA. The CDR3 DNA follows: TGTGCCAGCAGGGCTAGCGGGGGTGGAGAGACCCAGTACTTC. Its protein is CASRASGGGETQYF.

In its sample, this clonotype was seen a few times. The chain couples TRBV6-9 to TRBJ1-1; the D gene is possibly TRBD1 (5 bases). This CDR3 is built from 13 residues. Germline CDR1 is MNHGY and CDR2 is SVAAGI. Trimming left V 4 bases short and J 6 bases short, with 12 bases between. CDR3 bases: TGTGCCAGCAGTTGGAGGGTGGGGGCTGAAGCTTTCTTT. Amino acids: CASSWRVGAEAFF.

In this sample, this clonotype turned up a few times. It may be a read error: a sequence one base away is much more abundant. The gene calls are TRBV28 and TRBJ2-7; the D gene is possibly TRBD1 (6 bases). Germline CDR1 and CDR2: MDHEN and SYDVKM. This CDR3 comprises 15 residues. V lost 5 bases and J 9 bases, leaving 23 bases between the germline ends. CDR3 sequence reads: CASSVPGQLPRGQYF. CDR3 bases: TGTGCCAGCAGTGTCCCTGGACAGTTACCTCGCGGGCAGTACTTC.

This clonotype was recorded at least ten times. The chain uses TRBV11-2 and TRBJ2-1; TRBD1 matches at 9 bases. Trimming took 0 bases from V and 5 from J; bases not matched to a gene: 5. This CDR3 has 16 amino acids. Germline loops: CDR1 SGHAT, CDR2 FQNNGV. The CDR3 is CASSLDPGQGNNEQFF. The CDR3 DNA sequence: TGTGCCAGCAGCTTAGATCCGGGACAGGGCAACAATGAGCAGTTCTTC.

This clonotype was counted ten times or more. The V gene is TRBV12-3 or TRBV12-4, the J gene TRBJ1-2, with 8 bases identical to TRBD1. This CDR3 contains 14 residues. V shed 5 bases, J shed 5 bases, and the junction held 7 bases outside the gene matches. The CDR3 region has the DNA TGTGCCAGCAGTACTTCCGGGACAGGTTATGGCTACACCTTC. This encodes CASSTSGTGYGYTF.

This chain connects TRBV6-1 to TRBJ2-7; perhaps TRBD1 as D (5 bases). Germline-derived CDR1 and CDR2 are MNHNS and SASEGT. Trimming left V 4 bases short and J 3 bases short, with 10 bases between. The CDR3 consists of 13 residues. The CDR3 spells CASSVSRDYEQYF. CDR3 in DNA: TGTGCCAGCAGTGTTAGCAGGGACTACGAGCAGTACTTC.

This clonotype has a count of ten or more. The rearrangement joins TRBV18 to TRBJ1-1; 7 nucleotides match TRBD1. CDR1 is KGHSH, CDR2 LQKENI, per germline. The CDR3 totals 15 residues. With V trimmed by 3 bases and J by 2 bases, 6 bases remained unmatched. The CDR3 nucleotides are TGTGCCAGCTCACCGGTCGGGACAGCCAACACTGAAGCTTTCTTT. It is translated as CASSPVGTANTEAFF.

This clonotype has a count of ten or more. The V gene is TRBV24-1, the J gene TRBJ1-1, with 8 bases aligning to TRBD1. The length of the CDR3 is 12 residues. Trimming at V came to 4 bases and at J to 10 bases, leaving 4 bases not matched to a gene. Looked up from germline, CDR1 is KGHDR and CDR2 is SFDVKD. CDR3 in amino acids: CATSDPDRVAFF. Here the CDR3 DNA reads TGTGCCACCAGTGACCCGGACAGGGTAGCTTTCTTT.